This TCR beta chain was profiled in a study of PD-L1 blockade in urothelial cancer. The overall study: Each participant's history included 0 to 3 prior chemotherapy regimens. Specimens of blood held a median count of 141,255 T cells.

The protocol was immunoSEQ multiplex PCR, while the TCRdb copy is restricted to in-frame clones and leaves out a portion. The sample holds roughly 120,000 clones; less than 95% are singletons and the top ten take around 4%. Germline V gene sequence: CDR1 SNHLY, CDR2 FYNNEI. CDR3 length: 15 amino acids. V lost 3 bases to trimming and J lost 3 bases; unmatched junction nucleotides: 4. Time point meaning: peripheral blood 6 weeks after treatment start. This receptor was obtained from a man between 60 and 75 years old with urothelial cancer. The input for sequencing was PBMCs, taken around atezolizumab (anti-PD-L1) treatment. The chain couples TRBV2 to TRBJ2-2; 7 nucleotides line up with TRBD2. CDR3 sequence reads: CASSDGGMYTGELFF. The CDR3 nucleotides are TGTGCCAGCAGTGACGGGGGGATGTACACCGGGGAGCTGTTTTTT.